This T cell receptor (beta chain) was found in a study of blood T cell repertoires in COVID-19. Turning to the study itself: COVID-19 samples, acute and convalescent, were from the United States, Italy and Spain.

The V end was cut by 0 bases, the J end by 4 bases, with 11 bases between. This CDR3 contains 14 residues. CDR1 and CDR2 (germline): GTSNPN, SVGIG (reference sequence). Authors' processing steps: The authors estimated nucleated cell counts from reference gene primer amplification. Some clones are missing from TCRdb's copy, which holds only in-frame ones; the method was immunoSEQ multiplex PCR. V and J calls plus clone size are reproduced from that table; the DNA served to infer D and trimming. The sample lists 90,000 to 100,000 clones, approximately 90% seen once, with less than 20% in the top ten. Source material: peripheral blood. This clonotype originated in a human donor in a cohort sampled during active COVID-19. The chain uses TRBV30 and TRBJ2-3; weak D call: TRBD1 (5 bases). Here the CDR3 reads CAWSVRSRADTQYF. As DNA, the CDR3 is TGTGCCTGGAGTGTCCGATCCAGGGCAGATACGCAGTATTTT.